This T cell receptor (beta chain) originates from a study of T cell repertoires in cytomegalovirus infection. TCRdb used MiXCR to reprocess the reads, holding one entry per CDR3 protein. The data show over 150,000 distinct CDR3 sequences, about 18% seen once. Trimming shortened V by 5 bases and J by 0 bases, and 10 bases separated the two germline ends. Germline CDR1 MNHEY, CDR2 SVGAGI. The length of the CDR3 is 14 residues. The V gene is TRBV6-5, the J gene TRBJ1-2, with D uncertain. Sequencing was carried out using CD8+ T cells from PBMCs. This clonotype was obtained from a human donor in good health (CMV status not recorded). Some clones in this sample may be carry-over from other donors' samples. CDR3 protein: CASSSRGANYGYTF. The CDR3 coding sequence is TGTGCCAGCAGTAGTCGCGGGGCTAACTATGGCTACACCTTC.